Listed below are T cell receptor beta chains from one sample, sequenced in a study of T-cell memory formation after mild COVID-19. From the 5' RACE reads, TCRdb called clonotypes with MiXCR, one entry per CDR3 protein. Seen here are fewer than 350,000 distinct CDR3 sequences, 13% to 15% observed once, and the top ten hold around 20%. Material: PBMCs or a T cell subset sorted from them (not recorded which). Receptor source: a man aged 18 to 35 who had mild COVID-19 (a few samples of this study predate the infection). Cell type and time point are not known. Each CDR3 is given with its conserved first and last residue. D genes are given only for firm matches. Part of the rows lack a size; the others show once, few, many or a class for expanded clones.

V	size	J	D	DNA	CDR3
TRBV5-1	-	TRBJ2-3	TRBD2	TGCGCCAGCAGCACCGCTAGCGGGGGGGCCACAGATACGCAGTATTTT	CASSTASGGATDTQYF
TRBV2	-	TRBJ1-1	TRBD1	TGTGCCAGCGAACAGGGGGCCGGGACTGAAGCTTTCTTT	CASEQGAGTEAFF
TRBV6-2/TRBV6-3	few	TRBJ1-1	-	TGTGCCAGCAGTACACACCGGGACAAGAACGCTGAAGCTTTCTTT	CASSTHRDKNAEAFF
TRBV11-2	few	TRBJ2-2	TRBD1	TGTGCCAGCAGCCGACAGGGGGCCGCCGGGGAGCTGTTTTTT	CASSRQGAAGELFF
TRBV6-6	-	TRBJ2-5	TRBD1	TGTGCCAGCAGTCCCCGTGGGGCGGGACAGGTTGGGGAGACCCAGTACTTC	CASSPRGAGQVGETQYF
TRBV19	few	TRBJ1-2	-	TGTGCCAGCCGGAGTTTAGGGAACAGCTACACCTTC	CASRSLGNSYTF
TRBV6-5	few	TRBJ2-3	-	TGTGCCAGCAGTCCGAGGGGGGGTATCCAGTATTTT	CASSPRGGIQYF
TRBV5-6	-	TRBJ2-5	-	TGTGCCAGCAGCGGGACCTCGACGGATCCATCAACATACAATCATCAGTGGGGGACCCAGTACTTC	CASSGTSTDPSTYNHQWGTQYF
TRBV5-1	-	TRBJ1-2	-	TGCGCCAGCAGCTTTTTCGAAGGAGGGGGTTTAGGCTATGGCTACACCTTC	CASSFFEGGGLGYGYTF
TRBV6-5	-	TRBJ2-1	-	TGTGCCAGCAGTTACGGGCAGGGCGGTGAGCAGTTCTTC	CASSYGQGGEQFF
TRBV25-1	-	TRBJ2-3	-	TGTGCCAGCAGTGAATACAGGGTGGCAGATACGCAGTATTTT	CASSEYRVADTQYF
TRBV6-5	-	TRBJ2-7	-	TGTGCCAGCAGCAGGATGACCCGGGCCCCCTACGAGCAGTACTTC	CASSRMTRAPYEQYF
TRBV20-1	few	TRBJ2-3	-	TGCAGTGCTAGAGTGGGGGCTGAGGGCACAGATACGCAGTATTTT	CSARVGAEGTDTQYF
TRBV29-1	few	TRBJ2-3	-	TGCAGCGTTGAATGGGTGGATACGCAGTATTTT	CSVEWVDTQYF
TRBV20-1	-	TRBJ1-6	-	TGCAGTGCTAGTTTTTGGGGTCAGGGCTATTCACCCCTCCACTTT	CSASFWGQGYSPLHF
TRBV18	few	TRBJ1-1	-	TGTGCCAGCTCACCTGGGTCACGGACTGAAGCTTTCTTT	CASSPGSRTEAFF
TRBV9	few	TRBJ2-6	-	TGTGCCAGCAGCGTAGTTGGGACACTTACAAGAGGGGCCAACGTCCTGACTTTC	CASSVVGTLTRGANVLTF
TRBV29-1	few	TRBJ2-1	TRBD1	TGCAGCGTTGACGGGGGACAGGGGAGGTTCTTC	CSVDGGQGRFF
TRBV11-2	-	TRBJ1-6	-	TGTGCCTGGGCGGCCCTCGGGAATTCACCCCTCCACTTT	CAWAALGNSPLHF
TRBV10-2	-	TRBJ2-3	-	TGCGCCAGCAAAGAGCGCACAGATACGCAGTATTTT	CASKERTDTQYF
TRBV9	many	TRBJ2-3	-	TGTGCCAGCAGCGGACTAGGGGAGGATACGCAGTATTTT	CASSGLGEDTQYF
TRBV20-1	many	TRBJ1-2	-	TGCAGTGCTAGCGGACACATAAGAGATGGCTACACCTTC	CSASGHIRDGYTF
TRBV5-1	few	TRBJ2-1	TRBD2	TGCGCCAGCGCTATATCACGGGGGGGCATATACAATGAGCAGTTCTTC	CASAISRGGIYNEQFF
TRBV5-6	few	TRBJ1-1	-	TGTGCCAGCAGCACCCGGGACCGCTATTGGAACGCTGAAGCTTTCTTT	CASSTRDRYWNAEAFF
TRBV12-3/TRBV12-4	many	TRBJ2-1	TRBD2	TGTGCCAGCAGCTTAGCGGGGGGGCCTGGTGAGCAGTTCTTC	CASSLAGGPGEQFF
TRBV14	-	TRBJ2-3	-	TGTGCCAGCAGCCAAGATCCTTCCTCTCGGCTTGACGATACGCAGTATTTT	CASSQDPSSRLDDTQYF
TRBV7-6	-	TRBJ1-6	-	TGTGCCAGCACCCGGTATTTCGACTCACCCCTCCACTTT	CASTRYFDSPLHF
TRBV18	few	TRBJ1-3	TRBD1	TGTGCCAGCTCAACCGGGACAGGGGTTGGAAACACCATATATTTT	CASSTGTGVGNTIYF
TRBV7-6	-	TRBJ2-7	-	TGTGCCAGCACCACCAACCCCCCGGGGTTCTCCTACGAGCAGTACTTC	CASTTNPPGFSYEQYF
TRBV7-8	many	TRBJ2-7	-	TGTGCCAGCAGCCGAGGGACGGTGCTCTCCTACGAGCAGTACTTC	CASSRGTVLSYEQYF
TRBV28	many	TRBJ1-5	TRBD1	TGTGCCAGCATAAGACAGGGGGATCGAAATCAGCCCCAGCATTTT	CASIRQGDRNQPQHF
TRBV28	-	TRBJ1-5	-	TGTGTCACATGTCGGGGATTGAGTCAGCCCCAGCATTTT	CVTCRGLSQPQHF
TRBV5-5	-	TRBJ2-5	TRBD2	TGTGCCAGCAGCCCCGGGACTAGCGGTATAGAGACCCAGTACTTC	CASSPGTSGIETQYF
TRBV5-1	few	TRBJ2-7	-	TGCGCCAGCAGCCTGGGACACCTGGACGAGCAGTACTTC	CASSLGHLDEQYF
TRBV4-1	many	TRBJ2-5	-	TGCGCCAGCAGCGGCCGGACAGCCCAAGAGACCCAGTACTTC	CASSGRTAQETQYF
TRBV4-3	few	TRBJ2-2	-	TGCGCCAGCAGCCAAGAGGTTCTAGAGAACACCGGGGAGCTGTTTTTT	CASSQEVLENTGELFF
TRBV5-1	many	TRBJ2-2	-	TGCGCCAGCAGCCGTACAGGGCTCACCGGGGAGCTGTTTTTT	CASSRTGLTGELFF
TRBV3-1	few	TRBJ2-2	TRBD2	TGTGCCAGCAGCCGAAGCGGGGGATTGAACACCGGGGAGCTGTTTTTT	CASSRSGGLNTGELFF
TRBV5-1	once	TRBJ2-2	TRBD1	TGCGCCAGCAGCCTAAGACAACCAGGGACAGGGAACACCGGGGAGCTGTTTTTT	CASSLRQPGTGNTGELFF
TRBV6-1	-	TRBJ1-1	TRBD1	TGTGCCAGCAGCGATCCGGGACAGGTAATCACTGAAGCTTTCTTT	CASSDPGQVITEAFF
TRBV11-2	-	TRBJ1-1	TRBD1	TGTGCCAGCAGCTCAGACAGGGCCACTGAAGCTTTCTTT	CASSSDRATEAFF
TRBV7-8	few	TRBJ2-5	TRBD1	TGTGCCAGCAGCTTGGTGAGGACAGGGGTAGAGACCCAGTACTTC	CASSLVRTGVETQYF
TRBV7-9	-	TRBJ2-7	-	TGTGCCAGCAGCCCCCGCTTATCAGCCTTGATTGAGCAGTACTTC	CASSPRLSALIEQYF
TRBV19	-	TRBJ2-3	-	TGTGCCAGTAGTATTCGCCTAGCAGGGGCAGATACGCAGTATTTT	CASSIRLAGADTQYF
TRBV5-1	-	TRBJ2-3	TRBD2	TGCGCCAGCAGCTTCTGGACTAGCGGGGATGTCACAGATACGCAGTATTTT	CASSFWTSGDVTDTQYF
TRBV28	few	TRBJ1-5	TRBD1	TGTGCCAGCAGTTCCACGGGACAGGGACTTTATAGCAATCAGCCCCAGCATTTT	CASSSTGQGLYSNQPQHF
TRBV6-6	many	TRBJ2-7	TRBD1	TGTGCCAGCAGTTCGACAGGGCGCTACGAGCAGTACTTC	CASSSTGRYEQYF
TRBV27	-	TRBJ1-5	-	TGTGCCAGCAGCTTTGGGGGGATGGGCAATCAGCCCCAGCATTTT	CASSFGGMGNQPQHF
TRBV7-9	-	TRBJ1-5	-	TGTGCCAGCAGCTCGACTGATAGCAATCAGCCCCAGCATTTT	CASSSTDSNQPQHF
TRBV28	-	TRBJ1-2	-	TGTGCCAGCAGTCCCGCAGGGAGTGGCTACACCTTC	CASSPAGSGYTF
TRBV9	-	TRBJ2-1	-	TGTGCCAGCAGCGTAGGTACGCAGAACAATGAGCAGTTCTTC	CASSVGTQNNEQFF
TRBV4-2	many	TRBJ1-6	TRBD1	TGTGCCAGCAGCCAAGAAGGTGGGACAGGGAATTCACCCCTCCACTTT	CASSQEGGTGNSPLHF
TRBV9	-	TRBJ2-1	TRBD2	TGTGCCAGCAGCAGCAAGACTAGCGGGGTCTCCTACAATGAGCAGTTCTTC	CASSSKTSGVSYNEQFF
TRBV4-3	-	TRBJ2-3	TRBD2	TGCGCCAGCAGCGGGGCTAGCGGGGGCTCCCTGACAGATACGCAGTATTTT	CASSGASGGSLTDTQYF
TRBV9	-	TRBJ2-3	TRBD2	TGTGCCAGCAGCGTAGCGGGACTAGCGGGGGTGGGGACGCAGTATTTT	CASSVAGLAGVGTQYF
TRBV6-2/TRBV6-3	-	TRBJ1-1	TRBD1	TGTGCCAGCAGTTACTTATGGGGGACAGGGCCCATGAACACTGAAGCTTTCTTT	CASSYLWGTGPMNTEAFF
TRBV11-2	-	TRBJ2-7	-	TGTGCCAGCAGCTTAGTTGTCGCCAGGGGCCCCTACGAGCAGTACTTC	CASSLVVARGPYEQYF
TRBV10-3	-	TRBJ2-1	-	TGTGCCATCAGTGTAACCGACATCAATGAGCAGTTCTTC	CAISVTDINEQFF